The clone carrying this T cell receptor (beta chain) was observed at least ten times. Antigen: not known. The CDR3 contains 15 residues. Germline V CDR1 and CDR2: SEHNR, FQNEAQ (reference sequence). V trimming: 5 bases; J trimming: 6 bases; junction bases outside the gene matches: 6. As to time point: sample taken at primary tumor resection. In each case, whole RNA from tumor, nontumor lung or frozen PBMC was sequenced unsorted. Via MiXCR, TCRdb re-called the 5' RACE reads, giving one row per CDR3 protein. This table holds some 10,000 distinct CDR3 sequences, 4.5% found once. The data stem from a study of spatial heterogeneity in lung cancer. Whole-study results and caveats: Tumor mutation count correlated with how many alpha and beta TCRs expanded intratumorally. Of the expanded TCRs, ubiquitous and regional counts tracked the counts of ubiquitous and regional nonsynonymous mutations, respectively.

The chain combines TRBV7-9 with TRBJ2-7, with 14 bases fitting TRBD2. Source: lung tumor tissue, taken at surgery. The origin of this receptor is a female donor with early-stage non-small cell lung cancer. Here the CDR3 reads CASSPGTSGSREQYF. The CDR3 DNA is TGTGCCAGCAGCCCCGGGACTAGCGGGAGCCGCGAGCAGTACTTC.